Sequencing of this TCR beta chain was carried out in a study of vaccination effects on CD4 cells after COVID-19. Antigen-specific CD4+ T cell clonotypes were called by their expansion after viral peptide-pool culture in ViraFEST. Following 10 days of culture, CD4+ T cells were isolated. Nucleocapsid antibodies stayed negative before and after vaccination, showing no earlier SARS-CoV-2 infection. As to this clone: Its antigen is still unknown.

Measured with immunoSEQ multiplex PCR; TCRdb has only the in-frame clones, and not every one. Here the sample spans 74,000 or so clones, under 90% being singletons. The CDR3 consists of 15 residues. V lost 0 bases and J 1 base, leaving 10 bases between the germline ends. Per the germline V gene, CDR1 is SGHRS and CDR2 is YFSETQ. Findings of the study overall: Vaccine- and infection-induced clones showed marked clonal contraction late following vaccination.

The sequences come from CD4+ T cells from PBMCs cultured with SARS-CoV-2 spike peptides, collected before COVID-19 vaccination. This clonotype originated in a human donor who received a COVID-19 vaccine. This chain uses TRBV5-1 with TRBJ2-5; perhaps D is TRBD1 or TRBD2 (5 bases each). Here the CDR3 reads CASSLGGVTQETQYF. The CDR3 DNA sequence: TGCGCCAGCAGCTTGGGAGGGGTAACCCAAGAGACCCAGTACTTC.